Presented here are 7 T cell receptor beta chains from one specimen sequenced in a study of post-analysis software for immune sequencing data. General study findings and limits: In patients, about five TRBV segments were more frequent than in controls, with TRBV5-6, TRBV5-1 and TRBV20-1 among them.

Unique molecular identifiers tagged the TCR beta cDNA libraries. TCRdb itself ran the PCR reads through MiXCR, one entry per CDR3 protein. The sample lists about 500,000 distinct CDR3 sequences; approximately 45% were seen once. What these receptors recognize is not known. Sequenced material: blood. Receptor source: a girl aged 5 to 17 with multiple sclerosis.

This clonotype has only a few counts. The CDR3 sequence: CSAKGLGGLEQYF. The CDR3, as DNA: TGCAGTGCCAAGGGACTAGGAGGTCTCGAGCAGTACTTC. The V and J genes are TRBV20-1 and TRBJ2-7; the match to TRBD2 covers 8 bases. The junction had 10 bases not matched to a gene; V was cut back by 6 bases and J by 6 bases. Germline V gene data show CDR1 as DFQATT and CDR2 as SNEGSKA (reference sequence). The CDR3 covers 13 residues.

This clonotype has just one count. A much larger clone differs from this one at a single base, so this may be a read error. The rearrangement links TRBV12-3 or TRBV12-4 to TRBJ2-7; unclear D gene. The CDR3 has 10 amino acids. Trimming pared 8 bases from V and 2 bases from J, leaving 4 bases between. The CDR3 reads CASGAYEQYF. The DNA of the CDR3 is TGTGCCAGCGGAGCCTACGAGCAGTACTTC.

The chain combines TRBV18 with TRBJ1-4; D unclear. V shed 3 bases and J shed 8 bases, with 13 bases lying between them. The CDR3 is 14 residues long. CDR1 is KGHSH, CDR2 LQKENI, per germline. This CDR3 is CASSPGGRGEKLFF. CDR3 sequence (DNA): TGTGCCAGCTCACCGGGCGGGAGAGGCGAAAAACTGTTTTTT. The full variable domain, with the rest looked up from reference TRBV18 and TRBJ1-4, is NAGVMQNPRHLVRRRGQEARLRCSPMKGHSHVYWYRQLPEEGLKFMVYLQKENIIDESGMPKERFSAEFPKEGPSILRIQQVVRGDSAAYFCASSPGGRGEKLFFGSGTQLSVL.

The CDR3 DNA reads TGTGCCAGCAGGGGAACGAGGGGAGCCAAAAACATTCAGTACTTC. Translation: CASRGTRGAKNIQYF. This chain links TRBV6-5 with TRBJ2-4; either TRBD1 or TRBD2 may fit D (5 bases each). Germline CDR1 is MNHEY and CDR2 is SVGAGI. The CDR3 runs to 15 residues. Deletions cut 6 bases from V and 0 bases from J, with 12 bases between.

This clonotype came up a few times. This chain uses TRBV7-9 with TRBJ1-3; tentative D call: TRBD1 (6 bases). The V end lost 4 bases, the J end lost 3 bases, and 13 bases lay between the germline ends. The CDR3 covers 15 residues. CDR1 and CDR2 (germline): SEHNR, FQNEAQ (reference sequence). The CDR3 loop is CASSSNRVSGNTIYF. The CDR3 region has the DNA TGTGCCAGCAGCTCAAACAGGGTCAGTGGAAACACCATATATTTT.

This clonotype has just a few counts. V and J are TRBV6-5 and TRBJ2-1; D uncertain. With 0 bases removed from V and 3 bases from J, the gap between germline ends came to 12 bases. Germline V CDR1 and CDR2: MNHEY, SVGAGI. This CDR3 region has 16 residues. The CDR3 sequence is CASSYSKTRSYNEQFF. CDR3 in DNA: TGTGCCAGCAGTTACTCGAAAACCAGGAGCTACAATGAGCAGTTCTTC.

The chain is built from TRBV9 and TRBJ1-5, with D unresolved. The CDR3 is made up of 15 amino acids. V was trimmed by 0 bases and J by 3 bases, leaving 10 bases between them. Per germline, CDR1 SGDLS and CDR2 YYNGEE. The CDR3 loop is CASSVGSAPNQPQHF. As DNA, the CDR3 is TGTGCCAGCAGCGTAGGGTCGGCCCCCAATCAGCCCCAGCATTTT.